These 21 T cell receptor beta chains originate from one sample sequenced in a study of cytomegalovirus exposure and HLA in healthy donors. The study ran its PCR with 60 Vbeta and 13 Jbeta primers. The repertoire was sequenced with immunoSEQ multiplex PCR; TCRdb's copy has only in-frame clones and lacks some. This repertoire shows about 120,000 clones, around 68% found once; its top ten account for around 3.9%. Sequencing was carried out using PBMCs. All receptors come from a woman between 35 and 50 years old in good health and CMV-seropositive.

The sample holds a few counts of this clone. CDR3 DNA sequence: TGTGCCACGCCTGCGGGGGGGGCCAGAGAGACCCAGTACTTC. Translation: CATPAGGARETQYF. The chain employs TRBV6-1 and TRBJ2-5; 9 nucleotides match TRBD2. V lost 10 bases to trimming and J lost 4 bases; unmatched junction nucleotides: 10. The germline CDR1 and CDR2 sequences are MNHNS and SASEGT. This CDR3 has 14 amino acids.

V gene TRBV5-4 combines with J gene TRBJ2-3, with D possibly being TRBD2 (5 bases). V lost 2 bases and J lost 0, with 10 bases in between. Per germline, CDR1 SGHNT and CDR2 YYREEE (reference sequence). This CDR3 spans 15 amino acids. The CDR3 here is CASSFTGISTDTQYF. CDR3 sequence (DNA): TGTGCCAGCAGCTTTACGGGGATTAGCACAGATACGCAGTATTTT.

The J gene is TRBJ2-2, the V gene TRBV7-8; D perhaps matches TRBD1 (5 bases). V lost 5 bases to trimming and J lost 0 bases, with 13 bases between them. CDR1 SGHVS and CDR2 FQNEAQ come from the germline V gene. This CDR3 contains 16 residues. The CDR3 DNA reads TGTGCCAGCAGCACCCAACAGGCCGCGAACACCGGGGAGCTGTTTTTT. Its protein product is CASSTQQAANTGELFF.

The chain recombines TRBV27 with TRBJ2-4; perhaps TRBD2 as D (6 bases). The germline gives CDR1 MNHEY, CDR2 SMNVEV (reference sequence). The CDR3 is 17 residues long. Trimming shortened V by 5 bases and J by 0 bases, and 17 bases separated the two germline ends. The CDR3 sequence: CASSLGLTDLAKNIQYF. The CDR3 coding sequence is TGTGCCAGCAGTCTGGGACTCACCGACCTAGCCAAAAACATTCAGTACTTC.

The gene calls are TRBV30 and TRBJ2-1, with D possibly matching TRBD1 (6 bases). V shed 1 base and J shed 0 bases, with 13 bases lying between them. Germline-derived CDR1 and CDR2 are GTSNPN and SVGIG (reference sequence). This CDR3 contains 16 residues. The CDR3 sequence is CAWSGDTKSSYNEQFF. The CDR3 region has the DNA TGTGCCTGGAGTGGGGACACCAAGAGCTCCTACAATGAGCAGTTCTTC.

The chain joins TRBV5-1 to TRBJ2-7; D is ambiguous. Germline V CDR1 and CDR2: SGHRS, YFSETQ. CDR3 length equals 13 residues. Trimming took off 1 base at V and 3 bases at J, with 8 bases between the two ends. CDR3 in DNA: TGCGCCAGCAGCTTGATTGCAGACTACGAGCAGTACTTC. Its protein is CASSLIADYEQYF.

The chain joins TRBV7-9 to TRBJ1-5; the match to TRBD1 covers 9 bases. V gave up 5 bases and J gave up 5 bases; unmatched junction bases: 4. The germline CDR1 and CDR2 sequences are SEHNR and FQNEAQ (reference sequence). The CDR3 loop spans 14 amino acids. The CDR3 loop is CASSPTGGHQPQHF. The CDR3 nucleotides read TGTGCCAGCAGCCCTACAGGGGGCCATCAGCCCCAGCATTTT.

This clone was counted between two and nine times. The chain carries TRBV25-1 and TRBJ1-2; 8 nucleotides match TRBD1. Germline V CDR1 and CDR2: MGHDK, SYGVNS. This CDR3 region has 15 residues. J was trimmed by 6 bases and V by 2 bases; bases with no gene match: 8. In nucleotides, the CDR3 is TGTGCCAGCAGTGAAGGATCGTCAGGGGGCCATGGCTACACCTTC. Translated: CASSEGSSGGHGYTF.

The sample holds one count of this clone. The rearrangement uses TRBV2 and TRBJ1-2; no clear D. This CDR3 is built from 15 residues. Trimming cost V 4 bases and J 0 bases, with 12 bases left between them. Germline CDR1 and CDR2: SNHLY and FYNNEI. The CDR3: CASSASLGANYGYTF. The DNA of the CDR3 is TGTGCCAGCAGTGCGTCCCTTGGAGCTAACTATGGCTACACCTTC. The full variable domain, with the rest looked up from reference TRBV2 and TRBJ1-2, is EPEVTQTPSHQVTQMGQEVILRCVPISNHLYFYWYRQILGQKVEFLVSFYNNEISEKSEIFDDQFSVERPDGSNFTLKIRSTKLEDSAMYFCASSASLGANYGYTFGSGTRLTVV.

V gene TRBV2 combines with J gene TRBJ2-1; weak D call: TRBD2 (5 bases). V was clipped by 9 bases and J by 6 bases, with 12 bases between them. This CDR3 spans 12 amino acids. CDR1 SNHLY and CDR2 FYNNEI come from the germline V gene. The DNA of the CDR3 is TGTGCCAGATGGAGGCCGGGCAATGAGCAGTTCTTC. This encodes CARWRPGNEQFF.

The rearrangement uses TRBV25-1 and TRBJ1-1, with a weak D call TRBD1 (5 bases). V was cut by 4 bases and J by 7 bases, with 7 bases left in between. In germline, CDR1 is MGHDK, CDR2 SYGVNS. CDR3 length equals 11 residues. CDR3 region: CASSGGGEAFF. CDR3 in DNA: TGTGCCAGCAGTGGGGGGGGTGAAGCTTTCTTT.

This chain connects TRBV18 to TRBJ1-2; D ambiguous. The CDR3 runs to 14 residues. V was shortened by 2 bases and J by 4 bases, with 11 bases between the two germline ends. Per the germline V gene, CDR1 is KGHSH and CDR2 is LQKENI. The CDR3 reads CASSPNYGSYGYTF. Written as DNA, the CDR3 is TGTGCCAGCTCACCAAATTACGGGAGCTATGGCTACACCTTC.

With regard to this clone: One end of the junction is discordant with germline, which a read error may explain. The chain joins TRBV7-7 to TRBJ1-1; no clear D gene. This CDR3 is 13 amino acids long. Germline V CDR1 and CDR2: SSHAT, FNYEAQ (reference sequence). CDR3 sequence reads: CASSLGQNTEAFF. Here the CDR3 DNA reads TGTGCTAGCAGCTTAGGGCAGAACACTGAAGCTTTCTTT.

The chain couples TRBV10-3 to TRBJ1-2; tentative D call: TRBD1 (5 bases). The germline gives CDR1 ENHRY, CDR2 SYGVKD. Trimming shortened V by 3 bases and J by 2 bases, and 16 bases separated the two germline ends. The CDR3 length is 16 residues. DNA for the CDR3: TGTGCCATCAGTGATATCGCGGGACCGTCGAACTATGGCTACACCTTC. Its translation is CAISDIAGPSNYGYTF.

The chain carries TRBV4-1 and TRBJ1-2; D is ambiguous. CDR1 is MGHRA, CDR2 YSYEKL, per germline. V lost 3 bases and J 8 bases, leaving 19 bases between the germline ends. The CDR3 spans 15 residues. The CDR3 nucleotides read TGCGCCAGCAGCCAGGAGAGAGTCTTCCTTGACGGCTACACCTTC. This gives the protein CASSQERVFLDGYTF.

This clone was counted a few times. The V and J genes are TRBV29-1 and TRBJ2-7, with D possibly being TRBD1 (5 bases). CDR3 size: 14 residues. The germline gives CDR1 SQVTM, CDR2 ANQGSEA. The V end was cut by 5 bases, the J end by 1 base, with 15 bases between. The CDR3: CSVYLGVSSYEQYF. DNA for the CDR3: TGCAGCGTTTACCTAGGGGTCTCGTCCTACGAGCAGTACTTC.

The chain couples TRBV2 to TRBJ2-5; a weak D match, TRBD2 (5 bases). This CDR3 has 13 amino acids. Germline lookup yields CDR1 SNHLY and CDR2 FYNNEI. Trimming left V 3 bases short and J 4 bases short, with 9 bases between. The CDR3 DNA is TGTGCCAGCAGTGATCGGGCGGGAGAGACCCAGTACTTC. Its translation: CASSDRAGETQYF.

This chain links TRBV19 with TRBJ2-6; TRBD1 is a possible D gene (6 bases). There are 16 residues in the CDR3. Germline CDR1 LNHDA, CDR2 SQIVND (reference sequence). The V end lost 5 bases, the J end lost 1 base, and 12 bases lay between the germline ends. The CDR3 DNA sequence: TGTGCCAGTAGTTTTGGACAGACTTCTGGGGCCAACGTCCTGACTTTC. It specifies CASSFGQTSGANVLTF. The full variable domain, with the rest looked up from reference TRBV19 and TRBJ2-6, is DGGITQSPKYLFRKEGQNVTLSCEQNLNHDAMYWYRQDPGQGLRLIYYSQIVNDFQKGDIAEGYSVSREKKESFPLTVTSAQKNPTAFYLCASSFGQTSGANVLTFGAGSRLTVL.

Comments on this clone: Compared with germline, one end of the junction differs, possibly owing to a read error. The chain recombines TRBV7-9 with TRBJ1-2, with 10 bases fitting TRBD1. Germline V CDR1 and CDR2: SEHNR, FQNEAQ (reference sequence). The CDR3 extends over 16 amino acids. Here the CDR3 DNA reads TGTTCCAGCAGCTTATCGTCGGGACAGGGGAGAGGAGGCTACACCTTC. Protein: CSSSLSSGQGRGGYTF.

This clone came up a few times. The CDR3 reads CASSWTGGDYGYTF. In DNA form, the CDR3 reads TGCGCCAGCAGCTGGACAGGGGGCGACTATGGCTACACCTTC. The chain combines TRBV5-1 with TRBJ1-2; 11 nucleotides agree with TRBD1. The V gene's germline CDR1 is SGHRS and CDR2 YFSETQ. After removal of 3 bases from V and 3 bases from J, the junction contained 1 base not matched to a gene. CDR3 length: 14 amino acids.

The chain uses TRBV2 and TRBJ2-1, with TRBD2 matching 8 bases. The CDR3 extends over 16 amino acids. The V and J ends lost 7 bases and 12 bases, in that order; junction bases with no gene match: 20. Germline V gives CDR1 SNHLY, CDR2 FYNNEI. CDR3 residues: CASTGNGAGGPSAQFF. The CDR3 nucleotides read TGTGCCAGCACGGGGAATGGCGCGGGGGGCCCGTCTGCGCAGTTCTTC.